This T cell receptor (beta chain) came from a study of OX40 agonist ivuxolimab in advanced cancers. Study-wide points: The authors also found low normalized T-cell clonal expansion in some nonresponders.

The table lists this clone with a few counts. The antigen remains unidentified. Generated by immunoSEQ multiplex PCR, the TCRdb table keeps only in-frame clones and is missing some. Of tens of thousands of clones in the sample, roughly 87% were seen once. The TCR sequence derives from an adult with an advanced solid tumor such as melanoma, head and neck, liver or kidney cancer. The source was CD4+ or CD8+ T cells sorted from blood, collected in a trial of the OX40 agonist ivuxolimab.

CDR3 sequence: CASSLFVTEQYF. The DNA for the CDR3 is TGTGCCAGCAGCTTGTTTGTCACCGAGCAGTACTTC. The genes are TRBV11-2 and TRBJ2-7; D gene ambiguous. Germline assignment: CDR1 SGHAT and CDR2 FQNNGV. V was cut by 3 bases and J by 6 bases, with 9 bases left in between. The CDR3 runs to 12 residues.